This TCR beta chain was captured by sequencing in a study of ipilimumab plus nivolumab after autologous stem cell transplantation. Study at large: A median of roughly 8 nivolumab and 4 to 6 ipilimumab doses were given.

This clone is medium-sized. Sequenced by immunoSEQ multiplex PCR; TCRdb stores in-frame clones only, minus some. This sample carries 9,400 or so clones, about two thirds of them seen once, and the ten largest clones take around 17%. The germline V gene has CDR1 LNHDA and CDR2 SQIVND (reference sequence). The V gene lost 3 bases and the J gene lost 7 bases, with 4 bases spanning the gap. The CDR3 runs to 11 residues. Patients got 3 mg/kg IV nivolumab weeks 1, 4, 7, 10, then biweekly through week 26. The source is a female donor with multiple myeloma. The material was PBMCs, obtained in a trial of ipilimumab plus nivolumab as post-transplant consolidation. This sequence joins TRBV19 and TRBJ2-1; D remains unclear. The CDR3 sequence: CASSMMNEQFF. The CDR3, as DNA: TGTGCCAGTAGTATGATGAATGAGCAGTTCTTC.